A selection of T cell receptor beta chains follows, all from one sample in a study of cytomegalovirus exposure and HLA in healthy donors. This table comes from immunoSEQ multiplex PCR, and its TCRdb copy is limited to in-frame clones, with some not included. With about 160,000 clones in the sample, the ten largest clones hold roughly 1.3%. Sequenced sample: PBMCs. The receptors come from a woman aged 55 to 70 in good health and CMV-seronegative. Both conserved end residues are part of each CDR3. The D gene is left open where the match is weak.

j_call d_call v_call cdr3_nt cdr3_aa
TRBJ2-7 - TRBV11-2 TGTGCCAGCAGCTACGACAGGTCCCCCTACGAGCAGTACTTC CASSYDRSPYEQYF
TRBJ1-1 TRBD1 TRBV7-9 TGTGCCAGCAGCCCTAGGACAGGATCTGTTTCGCCTGGATTTAGAGCTTTCTTT CASSPRTGSVSPGFRAFF
TRBJ1-4 - TRBV6-6 TGTGCCAGCAGAATACAGGGTAATGAAAAACTGTTTTTT CASRIQGNEKLFF
TRBJ2-2 TRBD1 TRBV2 TGTGCCAGCAGTGACAGGCTAGGCAGGGGGCGATCCGGGGAGCTGTTTTTT CASSDRLGRGRSGELFF
TRBJ1-5 - TRBV10-2 TGCGCCAGCAGTAATAGCCTAAATCAGCCCCAGCATTTT CASSNSLNQPQHF
TRBJ1-5 - TRBV9 TGTGCCAGCAGCGATTCAGGGTTCAATCAGCCCCAGCATTTT CASSDSGFNQPQHF
TRBJ1-5 - TRBV27 TGTGCCAGCAGAGGGGTTCGGAATCAGCCCCAGCATTTT CASRGVRNQPQHF
TRBJ1-1 TRBD1 TRBV5-1 TGCGCCAGCAGCTCGACAGGGATGAACACTGAAGCTTTCTTT CASSSTGMNTEAFF
TRBJ1-1 TRBD1 TRBV18 TGTGCCAGCTCACCACCAGGGGGCAACACTGAAGCTTTCTTT CASSPPGGNTEAFF
TRBJ2-1 TRBD2 TRBV7-2 TGTGCCAGCAGAGGGGCGGGGGGGTTATACAATGAGCAGTTCTTC CASRGAGGLYNEQFF
TRBJ1-3 - TRBV4-1 TGCGCCAGCAGCCCGTGGGGGGCTGGAAACACCATATATTTT CASSPWGAGNTIYF
TRBJ2-2 TRBD2 TRBV19 TGTGCCAGTAGCCTACCCCGACTAGCGGGAGAGGCTGGGGAGCTGTTTTTT CASSLPRLAGEAGELFF
TRBJ2-1 - TRBV5-4 TGTGCCAGCAGCCGGACACGGAATGAGCAGTTCTTC CASSRTRNEQFF
TRBJ2-7 TRBD1 TRBV19 TGTGCCAGTAGTAGGCGTACGACAGGGGGCACGTCCTACGAGCAGTACTTC CASSRRTTGGTSYEQYF
TRBJ2-1 - TRBV7-3 TGTGCCAGCAGCTTAGGGCTAGCCCCAAACAATGAGCAGTTCTTC CASSLGLAPNNEQFF
TRBJ1-3 TRBD1 TRBV14 TGTGCCAGCAGCCAACCAGGGGGTCTCTCTGGAAACACCATATATTTT CASSQPGGLSGNTIYF
TRBJ1-1 - TRBV2 TGTGCCAGCACTTTAATGAACACTGAAGCTTTCTTT CASTLMNTEAFF
TRBJ2-7 TRBD1 TRBV10-2 TGCGCCAGGAGACAGGGCCTTACGAAAGAGCAGTACTTC CARRQGLTKEQYF
TRBJ2-7 TRBD1 TRBV9 TGTGCCAGCAGCACACAGGGGGTCGGCGAGCAGTACTTC CASSTQGVGEQYF
TRBJ2-2 - TRBV11-1 TGTGCCAGCAGCTTACGGACAAACACCGGGGAGCTGTTTTTT CASSLRTNTGELFF
TRBJ2-7 TRBD2 TRBV30 TGTGCCTGGAGTGTATTACTAGCGGGAGGCGAGCAGTACTTC CAWSVLLAGGEQYF
TRBJ2-7 - TRBV27 TGTGCCAGCAGTTTAACAGGTACCTCCTACGAGCAGTACTTC CASSLTGTSYEQYF
TRBJ1-2 - TRBV5-5 TGTGCCAGCAGCTTGGGGGGGGGATGGGGCTACACCTTC CASSLGGGWGYTF
TRBJ1-2 - TRBV28 TGTGCCAGCACCAAGACAAGGGAGGGGATACGGGGCTACACCTTC CASTKTREGIRGYTF
TRBJ1-2 - TRBV19 TGTGCCAGTGGCGGGACGACATACACGGGCTATGGCTACACCTTC CASGGTTYTGYGYTF
TRBJ2-2 - TRBV5-1 TGCGCCAGCACGGATACAGGGTTGACCGGGGAGCTGTTTTTT CASTDTGLTGELFF
TRBJ1-2 - TRBV7-9 TGTGCCAGCAGCTTCGGGGAGGGGGGCTACACCTTC CASSFGEGGYTF
TRBJ1-2 TRBD1 TRBV7-9 TGTGCCAGCAGTACAGGGGGCTACTCAAAGGATGGCTACACCTTC CASSTGGYSKDGYTF
TRBJ2-4 TRBD1 TRBV5-1 TGCGCCAGCAGCCCCACCCTTAAGGACAGGGGGCAGACCAAAAACATTCAGTACTTC CASSPTLKDRGQTKNIQYF
TRBJ2-7 TRBD2 TRBV5-1 TGCGCCAGCAGCCGTGGGACTATTAACTACGAGCAGTACTTC CASSRGTINYEQYF
TRBJ2-1 TRBD2 TRBV6-6 TGTGCCAGCAGCCAACTAGCGGGAGGGCAGTTCTTC CASSQLAGGQFF
TRBJ2-1 TRBD1 TRBV11-2 TGTGCCAGCAGACGCCCCGGACAGGCTCACAATGAGCAGTTCTTC CASRRPGQAHNEQFF
TRBJ1-1 TRBD1 TRBV30 TGTGCCTGGAGTATGGGACAGCAGAACACTGAAGCTTTCTTT CAWSMGQQNTEAFF
TRBJ1-4 - TRBV5-5 TGTGCCAGCAACTTCAGAAATGAAAAACTGTTTTTT CASNFRNEKLFF
TRBJ1-5 - TRBV7-9 TGTGCCAGCAGCAAAGTAGGGGGTGAGCCCCAGCATTTT CASSKVGGEPQHF
TRBJ1-1 - TRBV6-5 TGTGCCAGCAGTCTTCAGACGGGGATGAACACTGAAGCTTTCTTT CASSLQTGMNTEAFF
TRBJ1-2 - TRBV29-1 TGCAGCGTTGACTCCGGGTGGACCTTC CSVDSGWTF
TRBJ1-4 - TRBV7-2 TGTGCCAGCAGCTTGGGTGGGGCCGAAAATGAAAAACTGTTTTTT CASSLGGAENEKLFF
TRBJ1-6 TRBD1 TRBV7-3 TGTGCCAGCAGCTTGCAGGGGGACAATTCACCCCTCCACTTT CASSLQGDNSPLHF
TRBJ2-1 TRBD2 TRBV7-9 TGTGCCAGCAGCCCCCGGGGGCTAGCGGGGCGGCCTGAGCAGTTCTTC CASSPRGLAGRPEQFF
TRBJ1-1 TRBD1 TRBV6-5 TGTGCCAGCACCGGGACAGGGGTCGCTGAAGCTTTCTTT CASTGTGVAEAFF
TRBJ1-1 - TRBV7-9 TGTGCCAGCAGCTTAAGACAGGCCAACACTGAAGCTTTCTTT CASSLRQANTEAFF
TRBJ2-4 - TRBV30 TGTGCTAACCTGCGGGCCAACGGCATTCAGTACTTC CANLRANGIQYF
TRBJ2-3 - TRBV15 TGTGCCACCAGCAGAGCGGGGTCCACAGATACGCAGTATTTT CATSRAGSTDTQYF
TRBJ1-5 - TRBV30 TGTGCCTGGAGTGTAAATCAGGGTCAGCCCCAGCATTTT CAWSVNQGQPQHF
TRBJ2-2 - TRBV7-2 TGTGCCAGCAGCTTCACACAAACCGCGAACACCGGGGAGCTGTTTTTT CASSFTQTANTGELFF
TRBJ2-3 TRBD1 TRBV5-4 TGTGCCAGCAGCTACCGGGACAGGGGAGGCGATACGCAGTATTTT CASSYRDRGGDTQYF
TRBJ2-7 - TRBV7-9 TGTGCCAGCAGCTTAGGAGCAGGGAAGTACTTC CASSLGAGKYF
TRBJ2-1 TRBD2 TRBV10-1 TGCGCCAGCAGCTCGGGACTAGCGGGAGGTCTCAATGAGCAGTTCTTC CASSSGLAGGLNEQFF
TRBJ2-1 TRBD2 TRBV5-4 TGTGCCAGCAGGCTAGCGGGGGGGAGGCATGAGCAGTTCTTC CASRLAGGRHEQFF
TRBJ1-1 - TRBV12-5 TGTGCTAGTGGCTTTAGGTCGGGCACTGAAGCTTTCTTT CASGFRSGTEAFF
TRBJ1-1 TRBD1 TRBV6-6 TGTGCCAGCAGTTCCTCGGACAGGCCTAACGCTGAAGCTTTCTTT CASSSSDRPNAEAFF
TRBJ1-4 TRBD1 TRBV11-2 TGTGCCAGCAGCTTAGAGGGCAGGGGGTACGGTAATGAAAAACTGTTTTTT CASSLEGRGYGNEKLFF
TRBJ2-2 - TRBV5-1 TGCGCCAGCAGCCCCTCTGCGGGGAACACCGGGGAGCTGTTTTTT CASSPSAGNTGELFF
TRBJ2-3 TRBD2 TRBV7-3 TGTGCCAGCAGCTTACATCTAGCGGGGGGGCCAGATACGCAGTATTTT CASSLHLAGGPDTQYF
TRBJ2-7 TRBD1 TRBV4-1 TGCGCCAGCAGCCTGGCCGGGACAGGGGTCCCCGAGCAGTACTTC CASSLAGTGVPEQYF